This T cell receptor (beta chain) was found in a study of T cells expressing NK-cell markers. Study as a whole: Sequencing of TCR beta repertoires drew on sorted CD3+CD56+NKG2C+, CD3+CD56+NKG2C- and CD3+CD56-NKG2C+ T cells. In the group of eight sequenced donors, seven were HCMV-seropositive and one was seronegative. General observations from the study: As a fraction of CD8+ T cells, dominant NKG2C+ clonotypes reached about 1.0-8% in 5 to 7 donors.

On this clonotype: Antigen: not known.

As the method of synthesis, 5'RACE template switching with UMIs yielded TCR beta cDNA. TCRdb reanalyzed the 5' RACE reads, giving one entry per CDR3 protein sequence and no DNA. This sample's clone table lists about 260,000 distinct CDR3 sequences. This CDR3 has 13 amino acids. Germline CDR1 LGHNA, CDR2 YNFKEQ. The receptor was derived from a man aged 18 to 30 in good health. The sequenced material came from blood T cells: a sorted CD56 or NKG2C T cell subset, CD4+ or CD8+ T cells, or bulk PBMC T cells (not recorded which). The chain carries TRBV4-2 and TRBJ1-1. The chain's CDR3 is CASSQEQNTEAFF.